This TCR beta chain was identified during a study of T cells expressing NK-cell markers. For each CDR3 protein, TCRdb gives one entry from its re-call of the 5' RACE reads, without DNA. Its table lists about 370,000 distinct CDR3 sequences. The clonotype originates from a woman aged 45-59 years in good health. The specimen sequenced was blood T cells: a sorted CD56 or NKG2C T cell subset, CD4+ or CD8+ T cells, or bulk PBMC T cells (not recorded which).

CDR3 loop: CASSFGGNTIYF. The chain carries TRBV12-3 or TRBV12-4 and TRBJ1-3. The CDR3 covers 12 residues.